One and the same sample provided the 20 T cell receptor beta chains below, sequenced in a study of cytotoxic CD8 clonotypes in ibrutinib-treated CLL. Sequencing was performed with immunoSEQ multiplex PCR; in TCRdb, only in-frame clones are kept and a portion is missing. The data contain 90,000 to 150,000 clones, about 53% of them singletons. The starting material was PBMCs, obtained after 24 months of ibrutinib treatment. Receptor source: a human donor with chronic lymphocytic leukemia.

With respect to this clone: This same CDR3 is encoded by further DNA sequences in the sample. The chain links TRBV7-9 to TRBJ1-1; no clear D gene. The CDR3 is 11 amino acids. V was clipped by 5 bases and J by 2 bases, with 3 bases between them. Per the germline V gene, CDR1 is SEHNR and CDR2 is FQNEAQ (reference sequence). Here the CDR3 reads CASSLNTEAFF. The CDR3 DNA sequence: TGTGCCAGCAGCCTAAACACTGAAGCTTTCTTT.

J is TRBJ1-2 and V is TRBV5-5, with TRBD1 as a possible D gene (6 bases). In germline, CDR1 is SGHKS, CDR2 YYEKEE (reference sequence). This CDR3 has 15 amino acids. V lost 2 bases and J lost 0, with 11 bases in between. CDR3 in amino acids: CASSFGGPPNYGYTF. As DNA, the CDR3 is TGTGCCAGCAGCTTTGGGGGGCCCCCTAACTATGGCTACACCTTC. Full variable domain (rest looked up from reference TRBV5-5 and TRBJ1-2): DAGVTQSPTHLIKTRGQQVTLRCSPISGHKSVSWYQQVLGQGPQFIFQYYEKEERGRGNFPDRFSARQFPNYSSELNVNALLLGDSALYLCASSFGGPPNYGYTFGSGTRLTVV.

The rearrangement uses TRBV25-1 and TRBJ2-2; TRBD2 matches 9 bases. In germline, CDR1 is MGHDK, CDR2 SYGVNS. This CDR3 contains 17 residues. The V gene end was trimmed by 3 bases and the J gene end by 6 bases; junction bases not matched to a gene: 11. For the CDR3, the DNA is TGTGCCAGCAGTGACTCGCGGGGGGGCCTTCCCGCCGGGGAGCTGTTTTTT. Encoded protein: CASSDSRGGLPAGELFF.

This sequence joins TRBV6-6 and TRBJ2-6; unclear D gene. This CDR3 spans 15 amino acids. V was pared by 5 bases and J by 4 bases, with 12 bases between. Germline-derived CDR1 and CDR2 are MNHNY and SVGAGI (reference sequence). The CDR3 reads CASSPHSPGANVLTF. DNA for the CDR3: TGTGCCAGCAGTCCCCATTCTCCGGGGGCCAACGTCCTGACTTTC.

Regarding this clone: This sample also contains other DNA sequences that code for the same CDR3. The chain combines TRBV28 with TRBJ1-1; no definite D call. V lost 5 bases and J lost 4, with 8 bases in between. The length of the CDR3 is 12 residues. Germline loops: CDR1 MDHEN, CDR2 SYDVKM. CDR3 residues: CASSRVVTEAFF. Here the CDR3 DNA reads TGTGCCAGCAGTCGGGTGGTCACTGAAGCTTTCTTT.

The CDR3 here is CASSGNPQGRSGGYTF. In DNA form, the CDR3 reads TGTGCCAGCAGTGGTAACCCGCAGGGGCGCAGCGGGGGCTACACCTTC. The chain employs TRBV5-4 and TRBJ1-2; a weak D match, TRBD1 (6 bases). CDR1 is SGHNT, CDR2 YYREEE, per germline (reference sequence). The V end was cut by 5 bases, the J end by 8 bases, with 25 bases between. This CDR3 spans 16 amino acids.

The sample holds a few counts of this clone. This sequence joins TRBV6-6 and TRBJ2-3; 10 bases are a match to TRBD2. The V and J ends lost 5 bases and 2 bases, in that order; junction bases with no gene match: 7. Germline V gene data show CDR1 as MNHNY and CDR2 as SVGAGI (reference sequence). The length of the CDR3 is 16 residues. The CDR3 protein is CASSLLAGVATDTQYF. The CDR3 DNA follows: TGTGCCAGCAGTCTTCTAGCGGGGGTGGCCACAGATACGCAGTATTTT.

There are many counts of this clone. The chain links TRBV30 to TRBJ1-2; D not certain. CDR3 length: 11 amino acids. V lost 2 bases to trimming and J lost 6 bases, with 7 bases between them. Germline values: CDR1 GTSNPN, CDR2 SVGIG (reference sequence). Here the CDR3 DNA reads TGTGCCTGGAGTCAGGACGATGGCTACACCTTC. Its translation is CAWSQDDGYTF.

Written as DNA, the CDR3 is TGTGCCAGCAGTTCAATAGGCGATACGCAGTATTTT. Its translation: CASSSIGDTQYF. The rearrangement uses TRBV2 and TRBJ2-3; D gene uncertain. This CDR3 has 12 residues. Germline V gene lookup returns CDR1 SNHLY and CDR2 FYNNEI. The V gene lost 5 bases and the J gene lost 6 bases, with 9 bases spanning the gap.

The rearrangement uses TRBV30 and TRBJ2-2; D is possibly TRBD1 or TRBD2 (5 bases each). The CDR3 runs 12 residues. CDR1 GTSNPN and CDR2 SVGIG come from the germline V gene (reference sequence). The V end lost 5 bases, the J end lost 9 bases, and 13 bases lay between the germline ends. In nucleotides, the CDR3 is TGTGCCTGGGCCTGGGGGTTCAGGGAGCTGTTTTTT. As protein: CAWAWGFRELFF.

CDR3 DNA sequence: TGTGCCAGCAGTTACAAAGGCCCGAACACTGAAGCTTTCTTT. Its protein product is CASSYKGPNTEAFF. The J gene is TRBJ1-1, the V gene TRBV6-5; no clear D gene. This CDR3 contains 14 residues. The germline CDR1 and CDR2 sequences are MNHEY and SVGAGI. Trimming took 2 bases from V and 1 from J, leaving 8 bases between them.

V usage is TRBV7-2 and J usage is TRBJ2-1, with D tentatively TRBD1 (6 bases). The CDR3 covers 15 residues. V dropped 4 bases and J dropped 2 bases, with 12 bases sitting between them. Looked up from germline, CDR1 is SGHTA and CDR2 is FQGNSA. CDR3 nucleotide sequence: TGTGCCAGCAGCTCCCAGCAGGGGACCTACAATGAGCAGTTCTTC. Its protein product is CASSSQQGTYNEQFF.

This clone occurred many times. This sequence joins TRBV27 and TRBJ1-5; D gene uncertain. Deletions cut 2 bases from V and 6 bases from J, with 11 bases between. The CDR3 runs to 14 residues. Germline V gene sequence: CDR1 MNHEY, CDR2 SMNVEV (reference sequence). CDR3 protein: CASSLREGSQPQHF. In DNA form, the CDR3 reads TGTGCCAGCAGTTTAAGGGAGGGTAGTCAGCCCCAGCATTTT.

The chain couples TRBV6-5 to TRBJ1-1; the match to TRBD1 covers 7 bases. The J segment lost 11 bases and the V segment lost 8 bases, leaving 11 bases of the junction unmatched. The CDR3 consists of 12 residues. Looked up from germline, CDR1 is MNHEY and CDR2 is SVGAGI. CDR3 sequence: CASGDRDEVAFF. CDR3 nucleotides: TGTGCCAGCGGCGACAGGGACGAAGTGGCTTTCTTT.

The rearrangement uses TRBV29-1 and TRBJ2-5; possible D gene TRBD2, 6 bases. Germline lookup yields CDR1 SQVTM and CDR2 ANQGSEA. Trimming took off 7 bases at V and 5 bases at J, with 14 bases between the two ends. This CDR3 is built from 12 residues. The CDR3 nucleotides read TGCAGCGCCGGGGGACGTGGGGAGACCCAGTACTTC. Protein sequence: CSAGGRGETQYF.

V usage is TRBV14 and J usage is TRBJ2-7; unclear D gene. The CDR3 has 11 amino acids. Germline assignment: CDR1 SGHDN and CDR2 FVKESK. Between the trimmed V and J ends, which lost 4 bases and 5 bases, there was a span of 6 bases. The CDR3 DNA is TGTGCCAGCAGCCGCTACGACGAGCAGTACTTC. Amino acids: CASSRYDEQYF.

This chain links TRBV29-1 with TRBJ2-1; TRBD2 aligns across 7 bases. Germline CDR1 reads SQVTM; CDR2 reads ANQGSEA. Losses at the gene ends were 0 bases for V and 3 bases for J; bases not matched to a gene: 11. The CDR3 is 17 residues long. CDR3 DNA sequence: TGCAGCGTTGAAGATCAAGGCGGGCTAGCGGACTACAATGAGCAGTTCTTC. Protein sequence: CSVEDQGGLADYNEQFF.

The genes are TRBV6-6 and TRBJ2-2, with D unclear. Germline-derived CDR1 and CDR2 are MNHNY and SVGAGI (reference sequence). V lost 0 bases and J lost 5, with 13 bases in between. The CDR3 runs to 16 residues. CDR3 region: CASSYSRPDLTGELFF. CDR3 bases: TGTGCCAGCAGTTACTCGAGGCCGGACCTAACCGGGGAGCTGTTTTTT.

The chain has TRBV2 and TRBJ1-1; possibly TRBD1 for D (6 bases). Per germline, CDR1 SNHLY and CDR2 FYNNEI. There are 15 residues in the CDR3. V lost 4 bases and J 1 base, leaving 13 bases between the germline ends. CDR3 DNA: TGTGCCAGCAGTGTCAGGGGCCTGAGGAACACTGAAGCTTTCTTT. This gives the protein CASSVRGLRNTEAFF.

The chain recombines TRBV28 with TRBJ1-2; 10 bases match TRBD1. V trimming: 3 bases; J trimming: 5 bases; junction bases outside the gene matches: 6. CDR1 and CDR2 from the germline V gene are MDHEN and SYDVKM. This CDR3 is built from 15 residues. The CDR3: CASSLGTGDHYGYTF. The CDR3 DNA follows: TGTGCCAGCAGTTTGGGGACAGGGGATCATTATGGCTACACCTTC.